This TCR beta chain derives from a study of T cells in narcolepsy. The study's findings and limits: Blood of same and different patients, but not healthy controls, reportedly held recurring autoreactive clonotypes. Autoreactive clone sequences were missing from some blood memory CD4+ repertoires.

Only in-frame clones appear in the TCRdb table, and some are missing; sequencing was by immunoSEQ multiplex PCR. Seen here are around 31,000 clones, roughly 78% observed once, and the top ten hold less than 1.5%. This CDR3 spans 12 amino acids. Germline CDR1 is SGHRS and CDR2 is YFSETQ. Trimming cost V 0 bases and J 10 bases; bases outside gene matches: 2. With respect to this clone: Its antigen is undetermined.

The chain has TRBV5-1 and TRBJ1-2, with TRBD1 identical over 8 bases. Source material: CD45RA- memory CD4+ T cells from PBMCs. The clonotype originates from a human donor with narcolepsy. CDR3 bases: TGCGCCAGCAGCTTGGGGGACAGGTACTACACCTTC. Protein sequence: CASSLGDRYYTF.